This T cell receptor (beta chain) was found in a study of beta chain features in type 1 diabetes. This CDR3 region has 13 residues. Trimming at V came to 7 bases and at J to 2 bases, leaving 4 bases not matched to a gene. Germline-derived CDR1 and CDR2 are MNHEY and SVGAGI. About this clone itself: Its specificity is unknown.

Study conclusions and caveats: Compared with healthy donors, patients appeared to share more similar naive, central memory and regulatory TCRB repertoires.

Every bit of the isolated RNA underwent reverse transcription, so sequencing read expressed TCRB transcripts. Repertoires were generated with immunoSEQ multiplex PCR, while TCRdb's copy carries only in-frame clones and drops some. The data show more than 85,000 clones, with 40% seen just once and over 0.05% held by the top ten. The receptor's source is a woman younger than 35 in good health. Sequenced material: stem cell memory CD4+ T cells from blood. The gene calls are TRBV6-5 and TRBJ2-7, with 8 bases matching TRBD1. The CDR3 sequence: CASKTGGPYEQYF. CDR3 coding DNA: TGTGCCAGCAAAACAGGGGGACCCTACGAGCAGTACTTC.